This is a list of T cell receptor beta chains from one sample in a study of blood T cell repertoires in COVID-19. The assay was immunoSEQ multiplex PCR, and TCRdb's table has in-frame clones only and misses some. The profile shows about 170,000 clones, about 86% of them singletons. Sequenced: peripheral blood. The source of these receptors is a man between 18 and 35 years old with active or convalescent COVID-19. Both conserved end residues are part of each CDR3.

v_call: TRBV6-4
cdr3_aa: CASSSGDNNEQFF

v_call: TRBV7-6
cdr3_aa: CASRRLAGGLVTDTQYF

v_call: TRBV9
cdr3_aa: CASSVDPGNEKLFF

v_call: TRBV5-5
cdr3_aa: CASGSTVDTQYF

v_call: TRBV6-1
cdr3_aa: CASSDQGLGGYTF

v_call: TRBV19
cdr3_aa: CASSITGTKNQPQHF

v_call: TRBV7-2
cdr3_aa: CASSNQPSGGGETQYF

v_call: TRBV27
cdr3_aa: CASSLLREDHGYTF

v_call: TRBV10-3
cdr3_aa: CAISPGDPGHQPQHF

v_call: TRBV11-2
cdr3_aa: CASSWPGAMNTEAFF

v_call: TRBV19
cdr3_aa: CASSMFVSRVGQTQYF

v_call: TRBV2
cdr3_aa: CASSEEGSRRDTIYF

v_call: TRBV24-1
cdr3_aa: CATSDPHRGNQPQHF

v_call: TRBV6-5
cdr3_aa: CAIQEQGTSGYTF

v_call: TRBV10-2
cdr3_aa: CASSGQGDQPQHF

v_call: TRBV2
cdr3_aa: CASSATTNYGYTF

v_call: TRBV21-1
cdr3_aa: CASTQGDGGYTF

v_call: TRBV18
cdr3_aa: CASSPGQGGSGANVLTF

v_call: TRBV18
cdr3_aa: CASSPSYSRGRNSPLHF

v_call: TRBV3-1/TRBV3-2
cdr3_aa: CASSQDRDYSTETQYF

v_call: TRBV29-1
cdr3_aa: CSVVLAGVYEQYF

v_call: TRBV27
cdr3_aa: CASSVTGQETQYF